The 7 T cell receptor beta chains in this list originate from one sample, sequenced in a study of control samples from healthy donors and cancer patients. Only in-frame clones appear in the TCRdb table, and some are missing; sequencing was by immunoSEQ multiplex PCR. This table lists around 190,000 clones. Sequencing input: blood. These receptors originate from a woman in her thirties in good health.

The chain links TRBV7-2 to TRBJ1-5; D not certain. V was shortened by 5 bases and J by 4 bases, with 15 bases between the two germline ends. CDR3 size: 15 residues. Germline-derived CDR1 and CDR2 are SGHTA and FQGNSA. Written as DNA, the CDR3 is TGTGCCAGCAGCCTGAGGGCGGAAACAAATCAGCCCCAGCATTTT. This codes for CASSLRAETNQPQHF.

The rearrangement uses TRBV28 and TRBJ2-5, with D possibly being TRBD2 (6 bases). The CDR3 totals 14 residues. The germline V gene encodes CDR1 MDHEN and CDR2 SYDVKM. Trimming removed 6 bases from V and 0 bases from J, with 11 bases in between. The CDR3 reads CASSPGGDQETQYF. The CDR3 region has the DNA TGTGCCAGCAGCCCCGGGGGTGACCAAGAGACCCAGTACTTC.

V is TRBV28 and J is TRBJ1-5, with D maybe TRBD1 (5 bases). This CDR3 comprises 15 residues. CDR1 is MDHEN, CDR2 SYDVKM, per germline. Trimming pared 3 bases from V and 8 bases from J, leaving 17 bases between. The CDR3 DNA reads TGTGCCAGCAGTTTGGGAGGGACCCCTGGGGAGCCCCAGCATTTT. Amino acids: CASSLGGTPGEPQHF. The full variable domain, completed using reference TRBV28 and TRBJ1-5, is DVKVTQSSRYLVKRTGEKVFLECVQDMDHENMFWYRQDPGLGLRLIYFSYDVKMKEKGDIPEGYSVSREKKERFSLILESASTNQTSMYLCASSLGGTPGEPQHFGDGTRLSIL.

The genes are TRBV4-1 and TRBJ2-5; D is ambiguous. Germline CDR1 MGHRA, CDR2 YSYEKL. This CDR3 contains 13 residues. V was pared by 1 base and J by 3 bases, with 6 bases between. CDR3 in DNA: TGCGCCAGCAGCCAAGGAGATAAAGAGACCCAGTACTTC. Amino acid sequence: CASSQGDKETQYF.

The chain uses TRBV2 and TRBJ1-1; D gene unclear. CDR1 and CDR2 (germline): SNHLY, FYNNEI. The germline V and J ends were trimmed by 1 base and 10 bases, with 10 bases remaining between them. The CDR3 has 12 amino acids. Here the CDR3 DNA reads TGTGCCAGCAGTGAAGGAGGAGGCGGAGCTTTCTTT. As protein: CASSEGGGGAFF. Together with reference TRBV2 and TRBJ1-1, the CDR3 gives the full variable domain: EPEVTQTPSHQVTQMGQEVILRCVPISNHLYFYWYRQILGQKVEFLVSFYNNEISEKSEIFDDQFSVERPDGSNFTLKIRSTKLEDSAMYFCASSEGGGGAFFGQGTRLTVV.

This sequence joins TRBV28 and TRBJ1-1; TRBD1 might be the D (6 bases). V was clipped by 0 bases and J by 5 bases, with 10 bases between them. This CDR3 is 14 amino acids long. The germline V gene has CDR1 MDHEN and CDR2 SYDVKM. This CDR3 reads CASSLWQGQTEAFF. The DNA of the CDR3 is TGTGCCAGCAGTTTATGGCAGGGGCAAACTGAAGCTTTCTTT.

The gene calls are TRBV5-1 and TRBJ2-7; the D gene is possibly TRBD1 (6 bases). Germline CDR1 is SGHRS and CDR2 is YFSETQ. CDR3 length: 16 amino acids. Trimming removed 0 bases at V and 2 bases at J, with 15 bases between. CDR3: CASSLGVERGTYEQYF. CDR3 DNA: TGCGCCAGCAGCTTGGGTGTGGAAAGGGGGACCTACGAGCAGTACTTC.